This entry concerns a single T cell receptor beta chain. The target antigen is unknown. The V segment lost 5 bases and the J segment 7 bases; nucleotides outside the gene matches: 10. The germline gives CDR1 MNHEY, CDR2 SVGAGI. The CDR3 has 14 amino acids. The data are from a study of T cells in localized non-small cell lung cancer. Study conclusions and caveats: A raised T cell density in blood coincided with lengthier overall survival. Of the tissues analyzed, uninvolved adjacent lung showed maximal T cell clonality, greater than tumor. The study detected a median roughly 50 of the top 100 tumor clones in adjacent lung.

Some clones are missing from TCRdb's copy, which holds only in-frame ones; the method was immunoSEQ multiplex PCR. Among 20,000 to 25,000 clones, less than 90% were seen once, and the ten largest hold roughly 15%. This receptor was taken from a male donor at least 60 years old with stage I lung adenocarcinoma. The sequencing used peripheral blood, collected before any cancer treatment. The chain has TRBV6-5 and TRBJ2-7; 8 bases match TRBD2. The CDR3 is CASSLPVAGGEQYF. As DNA, the CDR3 is TGTGCCAGCAGTCTCCCGGTGGCGGGGGGAGAGCAGTACTTC.